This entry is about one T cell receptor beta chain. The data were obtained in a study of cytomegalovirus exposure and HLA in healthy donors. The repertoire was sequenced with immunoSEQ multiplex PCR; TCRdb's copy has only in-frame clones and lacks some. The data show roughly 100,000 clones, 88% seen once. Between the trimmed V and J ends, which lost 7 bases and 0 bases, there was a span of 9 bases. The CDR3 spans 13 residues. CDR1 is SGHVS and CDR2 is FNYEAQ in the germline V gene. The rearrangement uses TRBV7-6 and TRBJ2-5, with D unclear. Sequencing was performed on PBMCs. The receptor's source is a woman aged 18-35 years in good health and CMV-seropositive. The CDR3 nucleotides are TGTGCCAGCACAAAGCGCTACCAAGAGACCCAGTACTTC. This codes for CASTKRYQETQYF.